The 22 T cell receptor beta chains presented below share a single source sample, sequenced in a study of OX40 agonist ivuxolimab in advanced cancers. Sequencing was performed with immunoSEQ multiplex PCR; in TCRdb, only in-frame clones are kept and a portion is missing. The data hold approximately 38,000 clones, with 85% to 90% observed a single time. The material was CD4+ or CD8+ T cells sorted from blood, obtained in a trial of the OX40 agonist ivuxolimab. Every receptor here comes from an adult with an advanced solid tumor such as melanoma, head and neck, liver or kidney cancer.

V gene TRBV6-5 combines with J gene TRBJ2-3; no firm D call. Germline V gene sequence: CDR1 MNHEY, CDR2 SVGAGI. CDR3 size: 14 residues. V gave up 8 bases and J gave up 5 bases, with 17 bases separating them. The CDR3 spells CASGQTGAEDTQYF. The CDR3 bases are TGTGCCAGCGGCCAGACGGGTGCAGAAGATACGCAGTATTTT.

This clone was detected only a few times. The chain recombines TRBV9 with TRBJ2-1, with D possibly TRBD1 on 5 matching bases. CDR1 is SGDLS and CDR2 is YYNGEE in the germline V gene. CDR3 length: 14 residues. Trimming cost V 0 bases and J 5 bases, with 9 bases left between them. The CDR3 loop is CASSVAPRDNEQFF. In DNA, the CDR3 is TGTGCCAGCAGCGTAGCTCCCAGGGACAATGAGCAGTTCTTC.

The CDR3 region is CASSDRDRNLRGQYF. The CDR3 DNA follows: TGCGCCAGCAGCGACCGGGACAGGAACCTACGAGGGCAGTACTTC. The J gene is TRBJ2-7, the V gene TRBV5-1; 8 bases match TRBD1. CDR3 length: 15 residues. In germline, CDR1 is SGHRS, CDR2 YFSETQ. After removal of 4 bases from V and 9 bases from J, the junction contained 15 bases not matched to a gene.

The chain joins TRBV11-1 to TRBJ2-7, with 7 nucleotides matching TRBD1. With 5 bases clipped from V and 3 bases from J, the junction kept 4 bases outside the gene matches. Germline CDR1 and CDR2: SGHAT and FQDESV (reference sequence). The CDR3 is 13 amino acids. The chain's CDR3 is CASSPGTVYEQYF. CDR3 DNA sequence: TGTGCCAGCAGCCCCGGGACAGTCTACGAGCAGTACTTC.

V usage is TRBV5-6 and J usage is TRBJ2-5, with TRBD1 as a possible D gene (6 bases). Germline assignment: CDR1 SGHDT and CDR2 YYEEEE. Trimming took off 4 bases at V and 5 bases at J, with 15 bases between the two ends. The CDR3 extends over 14 amino acids. CDR3 loop: CASSETGIRETQYF. In nucleotides, the CDR3 is TGTGCCAGCAGCGAAACAGGGATTCGGGAGACCCAGTACTTC.

The rearrangement uses TRBV4-2 and TRBJ1-4, with D perhaps matching TRBD1 (5 bases). This CDR3 region has 13 residues. Trimming pared 4 bases from V and 8 bases from J, leaving 11 bases between. Per the germline V gene, CDR1 is LGHNA and CDR2 is YNFKEQ. Written as DNA, the CDR3 is TGTGCCAGCAGCCGAGGGGCGGGGGAAAAACTGTTTTTT. Translating it yields CASSRGAGEKLFF.

J is TRBJ1-5 and V is TRBV18; 8 nucleotides match TRBD1. This CDR3 comprises 14 residues. The V gene's germline CDR1 is KGHSH and CDR2 LQKENI. After removal of 3 bases from V and 3 bases from J, the junction contained 1 base not matched to a gene. The CDR3: CASSPTGDNQPQHF. The CDR3 DNA reads as TGTGCCAGCTCACCGACAGGGGACAATCAGCCCCAGCATTTT.

CDR3 loop: CASSKDGSALARTDTQYF. Here the CDR3 DNA reads TGTGCCAGCAGCAAAGACGGTTCGGCACTAGCCCGCACAGATACGCAGTATTTT. The chain uses TRBV21-1 and TRBJ2-3; TRBD2, as called in the table, went unchecked against the DNA. TRBV21-1 is termed a pseudogene. The CDR3 has 18 residues.

The chain is built from TRBV6-1 and TRBJ1-4; possibly TRBD1 for D (5 bases). CDR3 length equals 18 residues. Germline V lookup: CDR1 MNHNS, CDR2 SASEGT. V lost 2 bases and J lost 6, with 22 bases in between. The CDR3 spells CASSESAGPRVGYEKLFF. The CDR3 bases are TGTGCCAGCAGTGAAAGTGCGGGCCCCAGGGTAGGCTATGAAAAACTGTTTTTT.

The rearrangement uses TRBV21-1 and TRBJ2-6; the table's D gene call, TRBD2, was not cross checked with the DNA. TRBV21-1 is noted as a pseudogene. The CDR3 extends over 16 amino acids. CDR3 coding DNA: TGTGCCAGCAGCAGTCGGGGGAATGCTGGGGCCAACGTCCTGACTTTC. Amino acid sequence: CASSSRGNAGANVLTF.

This chain joins TRBV6-1 and TRBJ2-7; TRBD2 might be the D (5 bases). V dropped 4 bases and J dropped 3 bases, with 19 bases sitting between them. Germline CDR1 and CDR2: MNHNS and SASEGT. This CDR3 is built from 16 residues. Here the CDR3 reads CASSVQERITIYEQYF. The CDR3 DNA is TGTGCCAGCAGTGTCCAGGAGCGGATTACCATCTACGAGCAGTACTTC.

The V and J genes are TRBV29-1 and TRBJ1-2; D possibly corresponds to TRBD1 (5 bases). The CDR3 spans 14 residues. Germline loops: CDR1 SQVTM, CDR2 ANQGSEA. The V and J ends lost 3 bases and 2 bases respectively, with 13 bases between them. DNA of the CDR3: TGCAGCGTTGATGGGGTCAGACAGAACTATGGCTACACCTTC. Translating it yields CSVDGVRQNYGYTF.

V and J are TRBV10-1 and TRBJ1-1; D is unclear. The CDR3 totals 14 residues. The germline V gene has CDR1 WNHNN and CDR2 SYGVQD (reference sequence). The V and J ends lost 3 bases and 4 bases respectively, with 12 bases between them. The CDR3 bases are TGCGCCAGCAGTGATGGGGTCTTGGCCACTGAAGCTTTCTTT. Protein sequence: CASSDGVLATEAFF.

The chain carries TRBV28 and TRBJ1-5, with D possibly being TRBD1 (5 bases). The V end lost 7 bases, the J end lost 2 bases, and 18 bases lay between the germline ends. CDR3 length equals 16 residues. The V gene's germline CDR1 is MDHEN and CDR2 SYDVKM. In DNA, the CDR3 is TGTGCCAGCAAACCCGCCGGGGCGTTTCGCAATCAGCCCCAGCATTTT. It encodes CASKPAGAFRNQPQHF.

This sequence joins TRBV28 and TRBJ2-6, with unresolved D. This CDR3 region has 17 residues. Trimming stripped 4 bases from V and 0 bases from J, with 13 bases between. The germline V gene has CDR1 MDHEN and CDR2 SYDVKM. The CDR3 region is CASSSDKGLSGANVLTF. The DNA of the CDR3 is TGTGCCAGCAGTTCCGACAAGGGTCTCTCTGGGGCCAACGTCCTGACTTTC.

The chain is built from TRBV5-1 and TRBJ2-3; D gene uncertain. Germline V gene sequence: CDR1 SGHRS, CDR2 YFSETQ. V was cut by 0 bases and J by 2 bases, with 7 bases left in between. The CDR3 has 14 amino acids. CDR3: CASSLGRPTDTQYF. CDR3 sequence (DNA): TGCGCCAGCAGCTTGGGACGGCCCACAGATACGCAGTATTTT.

The chain couples TRBV28 to TRBJ1-4; 8 nucleotides line up with TRBD1. The CDR3 is 15 amino acids. Germline trimming cut 5 bases from V and 3 bases from J; bases unmatched to any gene: 5. Germline values: CDR1 MDHEN, CDR2 SYDVKM. The CDR3 sequence is CASSTQGAANEKLFF. The CDR3 bases are TGTGCCAGCAGTACCCAGGGGGCAGCTAATGAAAAACTGTTTTTT. Full variable domain (remainder filled in from reference TRBV28 and TRBJ1-4): DVKVTQSSRYLVKRTGEKVFLECVQDMDHENMFWYRQDPGLGLRLIYFSYDVKMKEKGDIPEGYSVSREKKERFSLILESASTNQTSMYLCASSTQGAANEKLFFGSGTQLSVL.

The CDR3 DNA is TGTGCCAGCAGTACGGGACCACCTAACTATGGCTACACCTTC. Translation: CASSTGPPNYGYTF. V usage is TRBV6-5 and J usage is TRBJ1-2; TRBD1 is a possible D gene (5 bases). Germline V gene lookup returns CDR1 MNHEY and CDR2 SVGAGI. This CDR3 has 14 amino acids. V dropped 5 bases and J dropped 0 bases, with 10 bases sitting between them.

This clone was recorded a few times. The V call is TRBV7-7, the J call TRBJ2-1; no reliable D call. Trimming took 0 bases from V and 0 from J, leaving 6 bases between them. The CDR3 totals 15 residues. Germline-derived CDR1 and CDR2 are SSHAT and FNYEAQ (reference sequence). CDR3 nucleotides: TGTGCCAGCAGCTTAGCTCCAAGCTCCTACAATGAGCAGTTCTTC. Its translation is CASSLAPSSYNEQFF.

The chain is built from TRBV2 and TRBJ2-2; TRBD2 aligns across 8 bases. CDR1 and CDR2 (germline): SNHLY, FYNNEI. The CDR3 runs 12 residues. V gave up 4 bases and J gave up 15 bases; unmatched junction bases: 7. The CDR3 DNA reads as TGTGCCAGCAGTGCCTTCGGGGGGGCTTTGTTTTTT. It yields the protein CASSAFGGALFF.

The chain combines TRBV28 with TRBJ1-1; D not certain. The germline V gene has CDR1 MDHEN and CDR2 SYDVKM. This CDR3 region has 11 residues. V dropped 1 base and J dropped 7 bases, with 4 bases sitting between them. The CDR3 protein is CASSLYIEAFF. In DNA, the CDR3 is TGTGCCAGCAGTTTATACATTGAAGCTTTCTTT.

The chain joins TRBV5-1 to TRBJ2-7; maybe TRBD2 (6 bases). Trimming removed 2 bases from V and 4 bases from J, with 13 bases in between. Per germline, CDR1 SGHRS and CDR2 YFSETQ. This CDR3 comprises 14 residues. DNA for the CDR3: TGCGCCAGCAGCTTTTTGGGCGGAGGGTACGAGCAGTACTTC. Translating gives CASSFLGGGYEQYF.